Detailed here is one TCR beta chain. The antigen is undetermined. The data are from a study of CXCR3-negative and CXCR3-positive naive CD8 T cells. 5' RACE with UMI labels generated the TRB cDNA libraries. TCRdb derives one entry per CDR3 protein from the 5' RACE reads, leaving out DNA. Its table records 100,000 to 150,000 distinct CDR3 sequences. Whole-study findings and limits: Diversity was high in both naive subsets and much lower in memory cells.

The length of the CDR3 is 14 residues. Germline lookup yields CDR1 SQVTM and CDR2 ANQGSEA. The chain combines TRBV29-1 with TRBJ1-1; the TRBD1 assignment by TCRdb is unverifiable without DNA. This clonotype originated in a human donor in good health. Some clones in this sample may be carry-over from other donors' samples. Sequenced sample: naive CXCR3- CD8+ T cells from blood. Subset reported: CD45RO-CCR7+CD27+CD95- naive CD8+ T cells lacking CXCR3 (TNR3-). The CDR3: CSAYPGSEATEAFF.